These 32 T cell receptor beta chains originate from one sample sequenced in a study of T-cell reconstitution after alpha-beta-depleted transplantation in children. During its preparation, the TCRbeta library received unique molecular identifiers. TCRdb called the PCR reads again in MiXCR, with one record for every CDR3 protein. This table has 55,000 to 85,000 distinct CDR3 sequences, roughly a tenth appearing once. The specimen was PBMCs, collected before TCRalphabeta/CD19-depleted stem cell transplant. The source is a boy younger than 18 with acute myeloid leukemia, due to receive a stem cell transplant.

In this sample, this clonotype turned up many times. V gene TRBV2 combines with J gene TRBJ2-1; D tentatively fits TRBD1 or TRBD2 (5 bases each). The germline gives CDR1 SNHLY, CDR2 FYNNEI. Trimming shortened V by 0 bases and J by 4 bases, and 16 bases separated the two germline ends. The CDR3 runs to 17 residues. This CDR3 reads CASSEAPGTLTYNEQFF. The CDR3 DNA reads TGTGCCAGCAGTGAAGCCCCCGGGACCCTAACATACAATGAGCAGTTCTTC. Combining the CDR3 with reference TRBV2 and TRBJ2-1 gives the whole variable domain EPEVTQTPSHQVTQMGQEVILRCVPISNHLYFYWYRQILGQKVEFLVSFYNNEISEKSEIFDDQFSVERPDGSNFTLKIRSTKLEDSAMYFCASSEAPGTLTYNEQFFGPGTRLTVL.

At least ten counts were recorded for this clonotype. V is TRBV6-6 and J is TRBJ2-7; 8 nucleotides match TRBD1. The CDR3 loop spans 13 amino acids. Losses at the gene ends were 6 bases for V and 5 bases for J; bases not matched to a gene: 6. CDR1 is MNHNY, CDR2 SVGAGI, per germline (reference sequence). As DNA, the CDR3 is TGTGCCAGCAGCTACGGACAGGGAGACGAGCAGTACGTC. It is translated as CASSYGQGDEQYV.

This clonotype has a count of ten or more. The J gene is TRBJ2-7, the V gene TRBV4-1, with D maybe TRBD2 (6 bases). The CDR3 is 17 residues long. The germline gives CDR1 MGHRA, CDR2 YSYEKL. V was pared by 0 bases and J by 7 bases, with 22 bases between. This CDR3 reads CASSQEATGLTSREQYF. The CDR3 DNA sequence: TGCGCCAGCAGCCAAGAGGCCACGGGACTGACCTCTCGGGAGCAGTACTTC.

In DNA, the CDR3 is TGTGCCAGCAGCTTTCTAGCGGGAGGAACCTACGAGCAGTACTTC. Its translation: CASSFLAGGTYEQYF. V usage is TRBV7-2 and J usage is TRBJ2-7, with TRBD2 matching over 11 bases. This CDR3 has 15 amino acids. V trimming: 3 bases; J trimming: 2 bases; junction bases outside the gene matches: 3. CDR1 is SGHTA and CDR2 is FQGNSA in the germline V gene. Full variable domain (outside the CDR3, taken from reference TRBV7-2 and TRBJ2-7): GAGVSQSPSNKVTEKGKDVELRCDPISGHTALYWYRQSLGQGLEFLIYFQGNSAPDKSGLPSDRFSAERTGGSVSTLTIQRTQQEDSAVYLCASSFLAGGTYEQYFGPGTRLTVT.

This chain uses TRBV7-7 with TRBJ2-3; 9 bases line up with TRBD1. The CDR3 is made up of 15 amino acids. CDR1 and CDR2 from the germline V gene are SSHAT and FNYEAQ (reference sequence). The V gene end was trimmed by 3 bases and the J gene end by 4 bases; junction bases not matched to a gene: 5. This chain's CDR3 is CASSLGDREADTQYF. CDR3 nucleotides: TGTGCCAGCAGCTTGGGGGACAGGGAGGCAGATACGCAGTATTTT.

The CDR3 sequence: CASSGGVAGGHTGELFF. The CDR3, as DNA: TGTGCCAGCAGCGGCGGAGTGGCGGGGGGTCACACCGGGGAGCTGTTTTTT. The rearrangement links TRBV7-2 to TRBJ2-2; 8 bases line up with TRBD2. Per germline, CDR1 SGHTA and CDR2 FQGNSA. V dropped 5 bases and J dropped 3; count of bases not matched to a gene: 11. The CDR3 length is 17 residues.

There are many counts of this clonotype. The V call is TRBV20-1, the J call TRBJ1-4, with D perhaps matching TRBD1 (5 bases). CDR3 length: 13 amino acids. Looked up from germline, CDR1 is DFQATT and CDR2 is SNEGSKA (reference sequence). V lost 3 bases to trimming and J lost 7 bases, with 12 bases between them. CDR3 DNA: TGCAGTGCTAGTCGTAGACAGCGTGAAAAACTGTTTTTT. Its protein is CSASRRQREKLFF.

This clonotype occurred many times. The rearrangement uses TRBV5-1 and TRBJ1-2; tentatively, D is TRBD1 (5 bases). V lost 4 bases and J lost 8, with 12 bases in between. The CDR3 covers 12 residues. Germline loops: CDR1 SGHRS, CDR2 YFSETQ. CDR3 amino acids: CASSGGTAGYTF. The CDR3, as DNA: TGCGCCAGCAGCGGCGGGACGGCCGGCTACACCTTC.

The chain recombines TRBV5-4 with TRBJ1-1; the D gene is possibly TRBD1 (6 bases). Between the trimmed V and J ends, which lost 4 bases and 9 bases, there was a span of 13 bases. Germline assignment: CDR1 SGHNT and CDR2 YYREEE (reference sequence). CDR3 length: 12 amino acids. The CDR3 region is CASSGGRRKAFF. In DNA form, the CDR3 reads TGTGCCAGCAGCGGGGGGCGCCGTAAAGCTTTCTTT.

This clonotype was counted many times. The chain joins TRBV12-3 or TRBV12-4 to TRBJ1-1; no clear D gene. V was clipped by 10 bases and J by 4 bases, with 16 bases between them. The CDR3 is 13 amino acids. The CDR3 region is CATLKGEGTEAFF. The CDR3 DNA follows: TGTGCCACGCTAAAAGGAGAGGGCACTGAAGCTTTCTTT.

This clonotype was picked up many times. The rearrangement joins TRBV4-2 to TRBJ2-5; TRBD1 might be the D (6 bases). The ends were cut back, 1 base at V and 2 bases at J, with 8 bases in the middle. This CDR3 region has 14 residues. Germline CDR1 and CDR2: LGHNA and YNFKEQ. DNA of the CDR3: TGTGCCAGCAGCCAAGGGACAGCACAAGAGACCCAGTACTTC. It translates to CASSQGTAQETQYF.

In its sample, this clonotype was seen many times. The chain couples TRBV10-3 to TRBJ2-3, with 9 positions matching TRBD1. The CDR3 covers 15 residues. V was clipped by 10 bases and J by 1 base; unmatched bases: 9. CDR1 and CDR2 from the germline V gene are ENHRY and SYGVKD. CDR3 residues: CATGLGQGRTDTQYF. The CDR3 bases are TGTGCCACCGGACTGGGACAGGGACGCACAGATACGCAGTATTTT.

This clonotype was recorded many times. The rearrangement links TRBV7-2 to TRBJ2-7, with no clear D. The CDR3 totals 13 residues. V was shortened by 1 base and J by 2 bases, with 6 bases between the two germline ends. Germline V gives CDR1 SGHTA, CDR2 FQGNSA. CDR3: CASSLVLAYEQYF. CDR3 nucleotides: TGTGCCAGCAGCTTAGTCCTAGCCTACGAGCAGTACTTC.

This clonotype was recorded many times. The chain employs TRBV20-1 and TRBJ1-5; a possible D gene is TRBD1 (6 bases). V gave up 6 bases and J gave up 3 bases, with 12 bases separating them. The CDR3 runs to 13 residues. The germline CDR1 and CDR2 sequences are DFQATT and SNEGSKA (reference sequence). CDR3 protein: CSALTGSNQPQHF. CDR3 DNA: TGCAGTGCCTTGACAGGCTCCAATCAGCCCCAGCATTTT.

This clonotype has ten or more counts. This chain connects TRBV6-2 or TRBV6-3 to TRBJ2-3, with D unclear. V was clipped by 8 bases and J by 9 bases, with 12 bases between them. Germline loops: CDR1 MNHEY, CDR2 SVGEGT. CDR3 size: 11 residues. The CDR3 sequence is CASSSLSTQYF. The CDR3 DNA reads as TGTGCCAGCTCAAGCCTCTCCACGCAGTATTTT.

J is TRBJ1-2 and V is TRBV30, with TRBD1 identical over 7 bases. The ends lost 0 bases at V and 8 bases at J; junction bases unmatched: 3. The CDR3 is 12 amino acids. CDR1 is GTSNPN and CDR2 is SVGIG in the germline V gene (reference sequence). The CDR3 here is CAWSVQGPGYTF. The CDR3 nucleotides read TGTGCCTGGAGTGTACAGGGGCCGGGCTACACCTTC. Full variable domain (missing parts from reference TRBV30 and TRBJ1-2): SQTIHQWPATLVQPVGSPLSLECTVEGTSNPNLYWYRQAAGRGLQLLFYSVGIGQISSEVPQNLSASRPQDRQFILSSKKLLLSDSGFYLCAWSVQGPGYTFGSGTRLTVV.

This clonotype was seen repeatedly, ten times or more. The J gene is TRBJ2-5, the V gene TRBV5-6; TRBD1 is a possible D gene (5 bases). With 4 bases removed from V and 5 bases from J, the gap between germline ends came to 15 bases. Germline V gives CDR1 SGHDT, CDR2 YYEEEE. The CDR3 is made up of 14 amino acids. In DNA form, the CDR3 reads TGTGCCAGCAGCCTAACGCATAACAGGGAGACCCAGTACTTC. It translates to CASSLTHNRETQYF.

This sequence joins TRBV19 and TRBJ1-5, with D maybe TRBD1 (6 bases). The CDR3 contains 15 residues. Trimming removed 4 bases from V and 1 base from J, with 11 bases in between. CDR1 and CDR2 from the germline V gene are LNHDA and SQIVND (reference sequence). The CDR3 DNA follows: TGTGCCAGTAGTAGGACAGTGGGAAGCAATCAGCCCCAGCATTTT. Amino acids: CASSRTVGSNQPQHF.

As to this clonotype: The germline gene is not matched at one end of the junction; a read error may be the cause. This chain joins TRBV28 and TRBJ2-1; tentatively, D is TRBD2 (6 bases). Germline values: CDR1 MDHEN, CDR2 SYDVKM. This CDR3 contains 15 residues. The CDR3 reads CASSLGGLSYNGQFF. CDR3 DNA: TGTGCCAGCAGTTTAGGGGGACTCTCCTACAATGGGCAGTTCTTC.

In this sample, this clonotype turned up a few times. V gene TRBV19 combines with J gene TRBJ1-5; weak D call: TRBD1 (5 bases). Trimming stripped 5 bases from V and 6 bases from J, with 17 bases between. Germline V gene sequence: CDR1 LNHDA, CDR2 SQIVND (reference sequence). This CDR3 has 15 residues. CDR3 DNA: TGTGCCAGTAGTCCCGGCGGGGGGATGGCTCAGCCCCAGCATTTT. This encodes CASSPGGGMAQPQHF. The whole variable domain, remainder taken from reference TRBV19 and TRBJ1-5, is DGGITQSPKYLFRKEGQNVTLSCEQNLNHDAMYWYRQDPGQGLRLIYYSQIVNDFQKGDIAEGYSVSREKKESFPLTVTSAQKNPTAFYLCASSPGGGMAQPQHFGDGTRLSIL.

This clonotype was counted ten times or more. This chain joins TRBV27 and TRBJ2-7, with 7 bases matching TRBD2. The V gene end was trimmed by 4 bases and the J gene end by 4 bases; junction bases not matched to a gene: 16. The CDR3 runs to 17 residues. Germline loops: CDR1 MNHEY, CDR2 SMNVEV (reference sequence). CDR3 in DNA: TGTGCCAGCAGTTCCAAGCGGGACTACATTCTTGGGTACGAGCAGTACTTC. Translated: CASSSKRDYILGYEQYF.

This clonotype was seen a handful of times. The V and J genes are TRBV12-3 or TRBV12-4 and TRBJ2-3; D call uncertain. V lost 6 bases to trimming and J lost 4 bases, with 11 bases between them. The CDR3 runs to 13 residues. The CDR3 sequence is CASRPPSADTQYF. In nucleotides, the CDR3 is TGTGCCAGCAGACCCCCCAGCGCAGATACGCAGTATTTT.

This clonotype was counted at least ten times. The rearrangement links TRBV5-6 to TRBJ2-1; 13 bases map to TRBD2. Trimming cost V 3 bases and J 0 bases; bases outside gene matches: 6. The CDR3 extends over 18 amino acids. The germline V gene has CDR1 SGHDT and CDR2 YYEEEE. CDR3: CASSSGTSGISSYNEQFF. CDR3 bases: TGTGCCAGCAGCTCGGGGACTAGCGGGATAAGCTCCTACAATGAGCAGTTCTTC.

This clonotype was found many times. V usage is TRBV19 and J usage is TRBJ1-1; D is uncertain. The CDR3 is 12 amino acids. CDR1 LNHDA and CDR2 SQIVND come from the germline V gene (reference sequence). The V end was cut by 3 bases, the J end by 7 bases, with 9 bases between. The CDR3 spells CASSIQTNEAFF. The CDR3 bases are TGTGCCAGTAGTATCCAGACTAATGAAGCTTTCTTT.

As for this clonotype: A clone one base away is much larger, so this may be a read error. This chain links TRBV27 with TRBJ1-1; the D gene is possibly TRBD1 (5 bases). The V gene lost 7 bases and the J gene lost 3 bases, with 15 bases spanning the gap. Germline CDR1 MNHEY, CDR2 SMNVEV (reference sequence). This CDR3 is built from 14 residues. The CDR3 protein is CASTLGGAYTEAFF. The CDR3 DNA reads TGTGCCAGCACCCTCGGTGGGGCGTACACTGAAGCTTTCTTT.

This clonotype was detected ten times or more. The gene calls are TRBV29-1 and TRBJ1-5; D is uncertain. Germline CDR1 reads SQVTM; CDR2 reads ANQGSEA. The ends were cut back, 1 base at V and 15 bases at J, with 19 bases in the middle. The CDR3 covers 13 residues. The CDR3 is CSVEGTGRGERHF. The DNA of the CDR3 is TGCAGCGTTGAAGGTACGGGTCGCGGGGAGCGGCATTTT.

The table lists this clonotype with many counts. The rearrangement uses TRBV7-2 and TRBJ2-5; D may be TRBD1 or TRBD2 (5 bases each). Germline V gene data show CDR1 as SGHTA and CDR2 as FQGNSA. The CDR3 sequence is 14 residues long. Trimming left V 5 bases short and J 4 bases short, with 14 bases between. DNA of the CDR3: TGTGCCAGCAGCCCATCGAGGGGTGGAGAGACCCAGTACTTC. This codes for CASSPSRGGETQYF.

A few counts support this clonotype. Here the CDR3 reads CASSQIQGTDYGYTF. In nucleotides, the CDR3 is TGCGCCAGCAGCCAAATTCAGGGAACAGACTATGGCTACACCTTC. This chain joins TRBV4-1 and TRBJ1-2; tentatively, D is TRBD1 (5 bases). Germline V CDR1 and CDR2: MGHRA, YSYEKL. Trimming took 2 bases from V and 3 from J, leaving 13 bases between them. CDR3 length equals 15 residues.

This clonotype appeared many times. The CDR3 coding sequence is TGCAGTGCTAGGGGAGGGGGGGCCGGCGATGAGCAGTTCTTC. This encodes CSARGGGAGDEQFF. The genes are TRBV20-1 and TRBJ2-1; the D gene is possibly TRBD2 (7 bases). CDR3 length: 14 residues. Germline-derived CDR1 and CDR2 are DFQATT and SNEGSKA (reference sequence). Trimming stripped 3 bases from V and 8 bases from J, with 17 bases between.

This clonotype was seen at least ten times. The genes are TRBV24-1 and TRBJ2-1; D remains ambiguous. V lost 3 bases and J lost 7, with 9 bases in between. The CDR3 is 13 residues long. Per germline, CDR1 KGHDR and CDR2 SFDVKD. CDR3 DNA sequence: TGTGCCACCAGTGATACCGCTGATAATGAGCAGTTCTTC. This translates into CATSDTADNEQFF.

Ten or more counts support this clonotype. V and J are TRBV12-3 or TRBV12-4 and TRBJ2-1; D assignment may be TRBD1 or TRBD2 (5 bases each). The CDR3 loop spans 14 amino acids. Trimming took 6 bases from V and 6 from J, leaving 15 bases between them. This CDR3 is CASRSSPGRNEQFF. The CDR3 DNA reads TGTGCCAGCAGATCATCTCCGGGGCGCAATGAGCAGTTCTTC.

Many counts were recorded for this clonotype. The chain carries TRBV12-3 or TRBV12-4 and TRBJ2-1; 12 bases align to TRBD2. The CDR3 runs 12 residues. CDR3 nucleotide sequence: TGTGGGACTAGCGGGGAATACAATGAGCAGTTCTTC. The encoded protein is CGTSGEYNEQFF.